This T cell receptor beta chain was sequenced in a study of long-term antiretroviral therapy in people with HIV. Sequencing used immunoSEQ v3.0 at survey level. Assay used: immunoSEQ multiplex PCR; TCRdb lists only in-frame clones, some missing. The sample has tens of thousands of clones, roughly three quarters seen once; the top ten hold 11%. Trimming cost V 6 bases and J 0 bases; bases outside gene matches: 1. Per the germline V gene, CDR1 is WSHSY and CDR2 is SAAADI. The CDR3 loop spans 13 amino acids. The TCR comes from a woman in her thirties or forties with HIV. The J gene is TRBJ2-7, the V gene TRBV10-2; 8 bases agree with TRBD2. This material consisted of unsorted PBMCs, taken 1.1 years before starting antiretroviral therapy. The CDR3 sequence: CASRREVSYEQYF. DNA of the CDR3: TGCGCCAGCAGGCGGGAGGTCTCCTACGAGCAGTACTTC.